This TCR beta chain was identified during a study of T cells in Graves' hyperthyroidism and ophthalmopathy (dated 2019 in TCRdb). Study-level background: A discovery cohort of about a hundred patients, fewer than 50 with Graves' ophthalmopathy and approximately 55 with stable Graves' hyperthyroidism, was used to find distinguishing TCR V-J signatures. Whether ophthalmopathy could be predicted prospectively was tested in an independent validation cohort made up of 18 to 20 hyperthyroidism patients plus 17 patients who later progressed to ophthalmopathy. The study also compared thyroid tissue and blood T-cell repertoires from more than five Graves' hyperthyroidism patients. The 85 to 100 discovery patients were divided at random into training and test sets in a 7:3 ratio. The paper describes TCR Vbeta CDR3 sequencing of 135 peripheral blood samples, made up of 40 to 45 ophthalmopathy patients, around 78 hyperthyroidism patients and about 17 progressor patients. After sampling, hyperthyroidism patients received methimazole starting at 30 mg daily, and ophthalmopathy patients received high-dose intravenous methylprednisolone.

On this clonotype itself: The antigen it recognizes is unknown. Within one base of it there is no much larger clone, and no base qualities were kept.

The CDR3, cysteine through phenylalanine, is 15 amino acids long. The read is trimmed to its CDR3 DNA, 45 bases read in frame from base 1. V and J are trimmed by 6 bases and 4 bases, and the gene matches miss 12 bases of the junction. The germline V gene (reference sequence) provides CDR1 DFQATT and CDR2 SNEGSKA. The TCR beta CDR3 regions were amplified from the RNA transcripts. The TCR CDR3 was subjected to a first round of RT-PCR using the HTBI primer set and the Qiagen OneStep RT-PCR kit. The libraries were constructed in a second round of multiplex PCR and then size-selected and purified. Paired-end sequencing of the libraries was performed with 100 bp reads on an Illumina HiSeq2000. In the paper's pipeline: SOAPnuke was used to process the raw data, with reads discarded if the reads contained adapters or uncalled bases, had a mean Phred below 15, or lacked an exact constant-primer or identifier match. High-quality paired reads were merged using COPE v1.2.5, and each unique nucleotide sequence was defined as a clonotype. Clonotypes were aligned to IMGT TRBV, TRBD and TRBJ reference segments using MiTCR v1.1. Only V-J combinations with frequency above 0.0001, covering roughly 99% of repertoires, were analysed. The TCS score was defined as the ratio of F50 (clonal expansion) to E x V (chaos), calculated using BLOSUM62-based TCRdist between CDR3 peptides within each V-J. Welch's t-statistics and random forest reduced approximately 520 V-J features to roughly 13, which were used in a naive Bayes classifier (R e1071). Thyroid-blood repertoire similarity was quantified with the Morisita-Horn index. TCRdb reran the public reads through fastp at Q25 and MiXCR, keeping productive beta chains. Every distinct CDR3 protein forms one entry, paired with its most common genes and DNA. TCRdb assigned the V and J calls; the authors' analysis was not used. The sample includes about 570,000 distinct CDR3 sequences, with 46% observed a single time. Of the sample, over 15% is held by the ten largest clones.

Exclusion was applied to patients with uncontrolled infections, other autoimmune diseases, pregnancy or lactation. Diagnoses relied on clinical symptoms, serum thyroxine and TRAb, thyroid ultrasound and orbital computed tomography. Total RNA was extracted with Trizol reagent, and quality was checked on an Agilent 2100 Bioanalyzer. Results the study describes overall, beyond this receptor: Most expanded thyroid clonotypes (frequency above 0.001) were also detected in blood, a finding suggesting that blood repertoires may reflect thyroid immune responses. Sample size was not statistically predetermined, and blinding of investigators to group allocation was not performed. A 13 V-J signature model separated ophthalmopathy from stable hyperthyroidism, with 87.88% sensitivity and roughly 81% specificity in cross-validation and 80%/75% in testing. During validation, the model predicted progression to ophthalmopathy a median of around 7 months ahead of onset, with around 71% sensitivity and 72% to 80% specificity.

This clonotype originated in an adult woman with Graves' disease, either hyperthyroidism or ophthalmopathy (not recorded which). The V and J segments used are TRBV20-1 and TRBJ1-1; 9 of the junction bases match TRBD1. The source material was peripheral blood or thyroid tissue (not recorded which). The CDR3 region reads CSATYRGLTITEAFF. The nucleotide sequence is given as TGCAGTGCGACTTACAGGGGGCTTACGATCACTGAAGCTTTCTTT.